This T cell receptor (beta chain) emerged from a study of shared clonotypes between healthy human individuals. The length of the CDR3 is 15 residues. Germline V gene lookup returns CDR1 SGHDT and CDR2 YYEEEE. V was pared by 0 bases and J by 7 bases, with 8 bases of the junction left unmatched. General study findings and limits: Some clonotypes were shared by all four sorted-subset donors, while others were not shared. The non-shared ones had lower generation probabilities than the shared ones. Of the naive CD4 clonotypes, roughly 5% were shared across a handful of donors.

Sequencing used immunoSEQ multiplex PCR; TCRdb keeps in-frame clones, though not all of them. Of approximately 2.5 million clones in the sample, 93% are singletons; the top ten hold 0.36%. In regard to this clone: The antigen is not known.

The source is a man between 18 and 35 years old in good health. Some clones in this sample may be carry-over from other donors' samples. Sequencing was performed on naive CD4+ T cells from PBMCs. As to subset: CD45RA+ positively selected. The chain carries TRBV5-6 and TRBJ1-2, with 8 positions matching TRBD1. DNA of the CDR3: TGTGCCAGCAGCTTGGGAGCAGGGGGCGAGAGTGGCTACACCTTC. Encoded protein: CASSLGAGGESGYTF.